This T cell receptor (beta chain) was identified during a study of cytomegalovirus exposure and HLA in healthy donors. Study-level points and caveats: A prior analysis recorded that most TCR beta V segments were productive about 87% or about 30% of the time. Information on immune exposure was restricted to one variable (CMV serostatus). Judged likely to be a sequencing artifact was a cluster of highly shared sequence variants.

Germline loops: CDR1 GTSNPN, CDR2 SVGIG (reference sequence). The CDR3 runs 13 residues. V shed 4 bases and J shed 0 bases, with 9 bases lying between them. The PCR had 60 Vbeta and 13 Jbeta primers. Sequenced by immunoSEQ multiplex PCR; TCRdb stores in-frame clones only, minus some. The table shows around 67,000 clones, with roughly 74% occurring only once. About this clone itself: Its antigen is unidentified.

This cohort consisted of healthy bone marrow donors. The origin of this receptor is a man aged 18 to 30 in good health and CMV-seropositive. This chain links TRBV30 with TRBJ1-1, with D unresolved. Sequences were obtained from PBMCs. CDR3: CAWKPLMNTEAFF. The CDR3 nucleotides are TGTGCCTGGAAGCCACTTATGAACACTGAAGCTTTCTTT.